Listed below are T cell receptor beta chains from one sample, sequenced in a study of CD8+CD57+ T cells in acquired aplastic anemia. TCRdb fed the reads into MiXCR, producing one record per CDR3 protein. The sample consists of 150,000 to 160,000 distinct CDR3 sequences, about 52% of them appearing once. Material: sorted CD4+, CD8+, or CD8+CD57+ T cells (not recorded which) from PBMCs. These receptors were taken from a human donor with aplastic anemia. Each CDR3 is given with its conserved first and last residue. D genes are given only for firm matches. A row's size may be missing; if present it is once, few, many or a size class.

many | TRBJ2-3 | TRBV11-2 | TRBD2 | CASSLDSLAGGLSWTQYF | TGTGCCAGCAGCTTAGACTCACTAGCGGGGGGGCTAAGTTGGACGCAGTATTTT
- | TRBJ2-5 | TRBV20-1 | TRBD2 | CSARTSGGAIGETQYF | TGCAGTGCAAGGACTAGCGGGGGGGCCATTGGAGAGACCCAGTACTTC
many | TRBJ1-1 | TRBV13 | - | CASSLGRGNTEAFF | TGTGCCAGCAGCTTAGGTCGGGGGAACACTGAAGCTTTCTTT
few | TRBJ1-5 | TRBV2 | - | CASSVGMDQPQHF | TGTGCCAGCAGTGTAGGGATGGATCAGCCCCAGCATTTT
once | TRBJ1-1 | TRBV4-1 | - | CASSHGLIRNTEAFF | TGCGCCAGCAGCCATGGCTTGATAAGGAACACTGAAGCTTTCTTT
few | TRBJ1-2 | TRBV10-3 | - | CAISESPDGRYGYTF | TGTGCCATCAGTGAGTCGCCCGACGGGCGTTATGGCTACACCTTC
- | TRBJ2-7 | TRBV20-1 | - | CSASSIVGHHSYEQYF | TGCAGTGCCAGTAGTATAGTGGGGCATCACTCCTACGAGCAGTACTTC
- | TRBJ1-5 | TRBV3-1 | - | CASSQTGSNQPQHF | TGTGCCAGCAGCCAGACGGGTAGCAATCAGCCCCAGCATTTT
- | TRBJ2-7 | TRBV20-1 | TRBD2 | CSAPRALAGEGEQYF | TGCAGTGCCCCAAGGGCACTAGCGGGGGAGGGCGAGCAGTACTTC
- | TRBJ2-3 | TRBV19 | TRBD2 | CASSIVPSGRASDTQYF | TGTGCCAGTAGTATAGTCCCTAGCGGGAGGGCCTCAGATACGCAGTATTTT
once | TRBJ2-1 | TRBV11-1 | - | CASSERTPVEGEQFF | TGTGCCAGCAGCGAACGGACACCGGTTGAAGGTGAGCAGTTCTTC
many | TRBJ1-1 | TRBV29-1 | - | CTTTANTEAFF | TGCACTACCACAGCGAACACTGAAGCTTTCTTT
- | TRBJ2-1 | TRBV25-1 | TRBD2 | CASSEYGLAGPGEQFF | TGTGCCAGCAGTGAATACGGACTAGCGGGACCGGGTGAGCAGTTCTTC
many | TRBJ2-2 | TRBV10-1 | - | CASSEGSSAVGELFF | TGCGCCAGCAGTGAAGGGTCTAGCGCGGTCGGGGAGCTGTTTTTT
- | TRBJ1-1 | TRBV10-3 | TRBD1 | CAISRTGIKDTEAFF | TGTGCCATCAGCCGGACAGGGATTAAGGACACTGAAGCTTTCTTT